The TCR beta chain described here comes from a study of tumor-infiltrating lymphocytes in localized non-small cell lung cancer. The wider study: Each patient gave resected tumor and non-adjacent uninvolved lung tissue.

Generated by immunoSEQ multiplex PCR, the TCRdb table keeps only in-frame clones and is missing some. The profile shows under 8,500 clones, approximately 71% of them singletons. This clone was found a few times. The antigen is undetermined. CDR3 length equals 18 residues. V dropped 6 bases and J dropped 1 base, with 19 bases sitting between them. Germline CDR1 and CDR2: KGHSH and LQKENI. The study, taken as a whole, reports: Technical variation could not be separated from intratumor heterogeneity here. Not all patients were TCR sequenced, owing to tissue quantity. Tumor T-cell fraction was not associated with recurrence-free survival.

This clonotype originated in a human donor with non-small cell lung cancer. This rearrangement joins TRBV18 to TRBJ2-6; either TRBD1 or TRBD2 may supply D (6 bases each). Sequencing was done on a sample of lung tumor tissue. CDR3 sequence reads: CASSPVGGHGSGANVLTF. In nucleotides, the CDR3 is TGTGCCAGCTCGCCCGTAGGGGGGCATGGATCTGGGGCCAACGTCCTGACTTTC.